The 5 T cell receptor beta chains below all came from one sample that was sequenced in a study of blood T cell repertoires in COVID-19. Generated by immunoSEQ multiplex PCR, the TCRdb table keeps only in-frame clones and is missing some. The sample consists of more than 75,000 clones, around nine tenths of them appearing once. Sequences were obtained from peripheral blood. Receptors originate from a man in his forties or fifties with acute or convalescent COVID-19.

For the CDR3, the DNA is TGTGCCAGTAGAAGGACAGGGCTCTCTGGAAACACCATATATTTT. Translating gives CASRRTGLSGNTIYF. V is TRBV19 and J is TRBJ1-3; 8 bases map to TRBD1. Germline trimming cut 6 bases from V and 0 bases from J; bases unmatched to any gene: 4. CDR3 length equals 15 residues. Germline assignment: CDR1 LNHDA and CDR2 SQIVND (reference sequence). The complete variable domain, with remaining parts taken from reference TRBV19 and TRBJ1-3, reads DGGITQSPKYLFRKEGQNVTLSCEQNLNHDAMYWYRQDPGQGLRLIYYSQIVNDFQKGDIAEGYSVSREKKESFPLTVTSAQKNPTAFYLCASRRTGLSGNTIYFGEGSWLTVV.

The chain has TRBV11-2 and TRBJ2-5; D is unresolved. The CDR3 is 15 residues long. The V end was cut by 4 bases, the J end by 5 bases, with 17 bases between. In germline, CDR1 is SGHAT, CDR2 FQNNGV. CDR3 in amino acids: CASSSLLQNKETQYF. The CDR3 DNA follows: TGTGCCAGCAGCTCACTACTCCAAAACAAGGAGACCCAGTACTTC.

In DNA form, the CDR3 reads TGTGCCAGTAGTATGCGTCTTAATGAGCAGTTCTTC. Residues: CASSMRLNEQFF. This sequence joins TRBV19 and TRBJ2-1; no clear D gene. This CDR3 contains 12 residues. Deletions cut 3 bases from V and 7 bases from J, with 7 bases between. Looked up from germline, CDR1 is LNHDA and CDR2 is SQIVND (reference sequence).

This clone showed up just once. This chain links TRBV7-9 with TRBJ2-7; 9 bases are a match to TRBD1. The germline V gene has CDR1 SEHNR and CDR2 FQNEAQ (reference sequence). The CDR3 loop spans 12 amino acids. V was clipped by 6 bases and J by 10 bases; unmatched bases: 7. CDR3 DNA sequence: TGTGCCAGCAGTTCCGGGACAGGGCAACAGTACTTC. It codes for CASSSGTGQQYF.

The chain joins TRBV28 to TRBJ1-2, with D tentatively TRBD1 (5 bases). Trimming shortened V by 1 base and J by 3 bases, and 9 bases separated the two germline ends. The CDR3 covers 14 residues. Germline V gives CDR1 MDHEN, CDR2 SYDVKM. As DNA, the CDR3 is TGTGCCAGCAGTTTATCACAGGACCACTATGGCTACACCTTC. It encodes CASSLSQDHYGYTF.